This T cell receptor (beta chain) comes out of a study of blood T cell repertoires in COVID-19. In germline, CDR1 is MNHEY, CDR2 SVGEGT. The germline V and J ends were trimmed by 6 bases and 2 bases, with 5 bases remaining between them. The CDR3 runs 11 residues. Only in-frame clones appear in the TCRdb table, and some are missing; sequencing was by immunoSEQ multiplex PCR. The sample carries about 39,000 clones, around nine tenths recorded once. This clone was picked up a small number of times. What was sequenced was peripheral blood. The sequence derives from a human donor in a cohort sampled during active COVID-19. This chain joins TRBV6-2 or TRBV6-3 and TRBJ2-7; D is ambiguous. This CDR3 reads CASSSAYEQYF. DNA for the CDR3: TGTGCCAGCAGCTCAGCCTACGAGCAGTACTTC.